This T cell receptor (beta chain) appears in the sequencing data of a study of OX40 agonist ivuxolimab in advanced cancers. Here immunoSEQ multiplex PCR was the method, and the copy in TCRdb shows in-frame clones only, minus some. The data contain around 51,000 clones, around nine tenths of them singletons. Germline V CDR1 and CDR2: SGHNT, YYREEE (reference sequence). This CDR3 spans 12 amino acids. Trimming shortened V by 0 bases and J by 7 bases, and 5 bases separated the two germline ends. The material sequenced was CD4+ or CD8+ T cells sorted from blood, taken in a trial of the OX40 agonist ivuxolimab. This clonotype was sampled from an adult with an advanced solid tumor such as melanoma, head and neck, liver or kidney cancer. The V call is TRBV5-4, the J call TRBJ2-1; D remains ambiguous. CDR3 nucleotides: TGTGCCAGCAGCTTGGGACCAAATGAGCAGTTCTTC. It translates to CASSLGPNEQFF.